Sequencing of this T cell receptor (beta chain) was carried out in a study of glioma-infiltrating T cells after dendritic cell vaccination. The CDR3 extends over 18 amino acids. Trimming took 2 bases from V and 5 from J; bases not matched to a gene: 8. Germline values: CDR1 MGHRA, CDR2 YSYEKL. The primer mix had 60 V beta and 13 J beta primers. TCRdb's copy holds only in-frame clones and misses some; the assay was immunoSEQ multiplex PCR. The table records several hundred clones, around 90% of them present only once. This receptor was taken from a human donor with glioblastoma. The specimen comprised tumor tissue, sampled before dendritic cell vaccination. V gene TRBV4-1 combines with J gene TRBJ2-2; TRBD2 matches 13 bases. CDR3 sequence (DNA): TGCGCCAGCAGCCAACTCGGGACTAGCGGGACGAGGACCGGGGAGCTGTTTTTT. Protein: CASSQLGTSGTRTGELFF.